Given below is one TCR beta chain in context. Its specificity is unknown. J lost 2 bases, V lost 5 bases, and 6 bases had no gene match. The length of the CDR3 is 15 residues. CDR1 SEHNR and CDR2 FQNEAQ come from the germline V gene (reference sequence). Repertoires were generated with immunoSEQ multiplex PCR, while TCRdb's copy carries only in-frame clones and drops some. The data contain 130,000 or so clones, 85% to 90% of them seen just once; the ten biggest clones take up 3% to 4%. The data belong to a study of cytomegalovirus exposure and HLA in healthy donors. Study outcomes and limitations: Confirmation in vitro established that a few CMV-associated chains were specific for CMV antigens. In a later analysis, first-cohort TCR clusters were found to tend to co-occur in the 130 or so validation repertoires.

An approximately 130-subject validation cohort, separate from the approximately 670-subject first cohort, supplied the donors. This TCR was sampled from a man aged 30-40 years in good health and CMV-seronegative. The rearrangement joins TRBV7-9 to TRBJ2-7; 10 bases fit TRBD1. Source material: PBMCs. The CDR3 nucleotides are TGTGCCAGCAGCCCCGGGGACAGGGGTCCCTACGAGCAGTACTTC. This sequence encodes CASSPGDRGPYEQYF.